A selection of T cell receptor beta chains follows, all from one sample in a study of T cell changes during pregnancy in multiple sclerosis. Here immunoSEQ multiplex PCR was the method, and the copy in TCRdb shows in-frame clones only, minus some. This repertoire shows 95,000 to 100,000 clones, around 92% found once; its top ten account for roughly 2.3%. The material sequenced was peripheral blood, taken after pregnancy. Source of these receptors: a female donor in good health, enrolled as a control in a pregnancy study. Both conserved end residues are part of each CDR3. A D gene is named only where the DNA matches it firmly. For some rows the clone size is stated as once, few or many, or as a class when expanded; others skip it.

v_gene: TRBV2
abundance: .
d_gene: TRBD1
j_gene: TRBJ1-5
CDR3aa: CASSAQTGGLEPQHF
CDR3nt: TGTGCCAGCAGTGCCCAGACAGGGGGTTTAGAGCCCCAGCATTTT

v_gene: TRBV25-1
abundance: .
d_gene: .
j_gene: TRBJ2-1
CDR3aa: CASSDQGISQFF
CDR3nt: TGTGCCAGCAGTGACCAGGGGATTTCGCAGTTCTTC

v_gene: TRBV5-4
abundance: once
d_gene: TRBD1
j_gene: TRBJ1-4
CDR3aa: CASTLDRAEKLFF
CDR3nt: TGTGCCAGCACTCTGGACAGGGCGGAAAAACTGTTTTTT

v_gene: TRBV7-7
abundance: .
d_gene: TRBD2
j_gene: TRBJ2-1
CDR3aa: CASSITSGEPYNEQFF
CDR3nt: TGTGCTAGCAGCATAACTAGCGGGGAACCCTACAATGAGCAGTTCTTC

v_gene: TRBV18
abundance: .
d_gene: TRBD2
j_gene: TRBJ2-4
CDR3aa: CASSPPIAGGPKGAKNIQYF
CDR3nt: TGTGCCAGCTCACCACCGATAGCGGGAGGGCCTAAGGGGGCCAAAAACATTCAGTACTTC

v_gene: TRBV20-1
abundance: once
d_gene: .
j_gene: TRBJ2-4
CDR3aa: CSARDGAIQYF
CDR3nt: TGCAGTGCTAGAGATGGGGCAATTCAGTACTTC

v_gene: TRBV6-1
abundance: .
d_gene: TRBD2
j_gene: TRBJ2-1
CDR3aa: CASSEQAGGYNEQFF
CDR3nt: TGTGCCAGCAGTGAACAAGCGGGAGGGTACAATGAGCAGTTCTTC

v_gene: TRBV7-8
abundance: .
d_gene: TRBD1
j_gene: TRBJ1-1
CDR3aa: CATRDRLNTEAFF
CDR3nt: TGTGCCACCCGGGACAGGTTGAACACTGAAGCTTTCTTT

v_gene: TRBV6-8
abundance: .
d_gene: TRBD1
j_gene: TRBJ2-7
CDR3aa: CASSCRQGGSNEQYF
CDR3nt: TGTGCCAGCAGTTGCCGACAGGGGGGTTCAAACGAGCAGTACTTC

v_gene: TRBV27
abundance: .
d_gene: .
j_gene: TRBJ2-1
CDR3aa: CASSGRFYNEQFF
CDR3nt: TGTGCCAGCAGTGGCAGGTTCTACAATGAGCAGTTCTTC

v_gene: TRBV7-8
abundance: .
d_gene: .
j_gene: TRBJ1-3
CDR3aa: CASSFLTGGNTIYF
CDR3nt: TGTGCCAGCAGCTTTCTAACGGGTGGAAACACCATATATTTT

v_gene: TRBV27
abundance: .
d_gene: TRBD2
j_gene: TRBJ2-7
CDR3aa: CASSLFASGKGEQYF
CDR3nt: TGTGCCAGCAGTTTATTTGCTAGCGGAAAAGGGGAGCAGTACTTC

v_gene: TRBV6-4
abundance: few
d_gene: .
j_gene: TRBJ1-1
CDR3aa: CASSEFGGRDTEAFF
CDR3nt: TGTGCCAGCAGTGAATTTGGGGGCCGGGACACTGAAGCTTTCTTT

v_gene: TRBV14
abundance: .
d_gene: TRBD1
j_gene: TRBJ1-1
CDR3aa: CASSQATGGNTEAFF
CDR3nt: TGTGCCAGCAGCCAAGCAACAGGGGGAAACACTGAAGCTTTCTTT

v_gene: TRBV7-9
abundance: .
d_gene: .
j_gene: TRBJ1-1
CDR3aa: CASSLGTYNTEAFF
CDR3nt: TGTGCCAGCAGCTTAGGCACCTACAACACTGAAGCTTTCTTT

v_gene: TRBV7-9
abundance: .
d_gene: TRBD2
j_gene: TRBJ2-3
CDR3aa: CASSLGLAGVVDTQYF
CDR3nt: TGTGCCAGCAGCTTAGGCCTAGCGGGAGTTGTAGATACGCAGTATTTT

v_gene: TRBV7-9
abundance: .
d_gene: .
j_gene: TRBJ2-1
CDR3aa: CASSPRRTYNEQFF
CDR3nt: TGTGCCAGCAGCCCACGGCGGACCTACAATGAGCAGTTCTTC

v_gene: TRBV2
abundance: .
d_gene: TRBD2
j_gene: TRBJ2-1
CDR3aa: CASWLGGLARHNEQFF
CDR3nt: TGTGCCAGCTGGCTCGGAGGACTAGCCAGGCACAATGAGCAGTTCTTC

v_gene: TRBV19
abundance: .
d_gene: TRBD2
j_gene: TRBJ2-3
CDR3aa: CASSTLGRAPDTQYF
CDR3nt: TGTGCCAGTAGTACCCTCGGGAGGGCCCCAGATACGCAGTATTTT

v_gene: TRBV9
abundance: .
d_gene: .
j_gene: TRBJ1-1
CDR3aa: CASSVEGGDGGAEAFF
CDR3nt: TGTGCCAGCAGCGTAGAGGGAGGCGATGGGGGTGCTGAAGCTTTCTTT

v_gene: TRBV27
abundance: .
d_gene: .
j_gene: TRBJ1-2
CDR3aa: CASSWGGNYGYTF
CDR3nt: TGTGCCAGCAGTTGGGGGGGGAACTATGGCTACACCTTC

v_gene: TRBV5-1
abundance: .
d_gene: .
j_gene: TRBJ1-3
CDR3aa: CASSLGAAGNTIYF
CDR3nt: TGCGCCAGCAGCTTGGGCGCGGCTGGAAACACCATATATTTT

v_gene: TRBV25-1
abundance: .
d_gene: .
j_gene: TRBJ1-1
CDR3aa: CASSTYPATEAFF
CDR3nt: TGTGCCAGCAGTACCTATCCTGCGACTGAAGCTTTCTTT

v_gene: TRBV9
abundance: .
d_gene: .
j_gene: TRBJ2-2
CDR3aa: CASSVSRSPRIGENTGELFF
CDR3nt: TGTGCCAGCAGCGTAAGCCGGAGTCCTCGAATAGGGGAGAACACCGGGGAGCTGTTTTTT

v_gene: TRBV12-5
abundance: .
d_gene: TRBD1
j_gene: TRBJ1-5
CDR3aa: CASGFRQGYSNQPQHF
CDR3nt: TGTGCTAGTGGTTTCAGACAGGGCTATAGCAATCAGCCCCAGCATTTT

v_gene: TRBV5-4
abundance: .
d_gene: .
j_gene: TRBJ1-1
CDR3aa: CASSSDFIRDTEAFF
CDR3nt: TGTGCCAGCAGCTCCGACTTCATACGGGACACTGAAGCTTTCTTT

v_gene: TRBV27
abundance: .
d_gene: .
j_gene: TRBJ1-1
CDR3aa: CASSFRGTEAFF
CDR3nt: TGTGCCAGCAGTTTTAGGGGGACTGAAGCTTTCTTT

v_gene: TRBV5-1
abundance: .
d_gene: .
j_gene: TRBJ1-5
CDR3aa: CASSLSFGGQPQHF
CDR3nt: TGCGCCAGCAGCTTGTCTTTCGGGGGACAGCCCCAGCATTTT

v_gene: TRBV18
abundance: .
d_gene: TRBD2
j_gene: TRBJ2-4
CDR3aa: CASSPPVIAGGDKNIQYF
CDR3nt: TGTGCCAGCTCACCACCTGTCATAGCGGGGGGGGACAAAAACATTCAGTACTTC

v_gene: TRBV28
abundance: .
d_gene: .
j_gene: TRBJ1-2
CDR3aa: CASSLVGNYGYTF
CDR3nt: TGTGCCAGCAGCCTCGTCGGTAACTATGGCTACACCTTC

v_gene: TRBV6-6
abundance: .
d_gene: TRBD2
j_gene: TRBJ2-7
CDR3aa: CATSSGGHSGEQYF
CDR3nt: TGTGCCACCTCGAGCGGGGGCCACTCGGGCGAGCAGTACTTC

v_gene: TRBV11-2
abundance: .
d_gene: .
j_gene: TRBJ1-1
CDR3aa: CASSLGFRERNTEAFF
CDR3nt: TGTGCCAGCAGCCTGGGGTTCAGGGAACGGAACACTGAAGCTTTCTTT

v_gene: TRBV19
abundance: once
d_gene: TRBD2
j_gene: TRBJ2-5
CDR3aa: CASSMDAGLTTQYF
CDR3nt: TGTGCCAGTAGTATGGATGCGGGACTAACGACCCAGTACTTC

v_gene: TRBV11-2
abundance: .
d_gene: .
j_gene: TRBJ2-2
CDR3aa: CASSRTMGPGELFF
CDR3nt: TGTGCCAGCAGTCGAACTATGGGTCCCGGGGAGCTGTTTTTT

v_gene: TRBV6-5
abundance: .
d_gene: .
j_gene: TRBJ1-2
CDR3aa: CASSQGYVLGYTF
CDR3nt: TGTGCCAGCTCACAGGGATATGTTTTGGGCTACACCTTC

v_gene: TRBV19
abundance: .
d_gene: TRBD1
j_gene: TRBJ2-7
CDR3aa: CASSISGQGVHEQYF
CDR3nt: TGTGCCAGTAGTATTTCGGGACAGGGGGTCCACGAGCAGTACTTC

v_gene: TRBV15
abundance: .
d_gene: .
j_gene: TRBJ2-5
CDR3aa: CATSRSTPRDDLYF
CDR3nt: TGTGCCACCAGCCGCTCCACCCCACGGGATGATTTGTACTTC

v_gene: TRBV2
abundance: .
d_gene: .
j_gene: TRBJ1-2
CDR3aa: CASSMTIGYTF
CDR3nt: TGTGCCAGCTCGATGACTATTGGCTACACCTTC

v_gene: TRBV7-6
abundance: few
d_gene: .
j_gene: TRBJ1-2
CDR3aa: CASSLERDYGYTF
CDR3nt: TGTGCCAGCAGCTTAGAACGGGACTATGGCTACACCTTC

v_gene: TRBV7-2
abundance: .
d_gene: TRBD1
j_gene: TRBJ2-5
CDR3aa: CASSLTQGAETQYF
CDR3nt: TGTGCCAGCAGCTTAACCCAGGGGGCAGAGACCCAGTACTTC

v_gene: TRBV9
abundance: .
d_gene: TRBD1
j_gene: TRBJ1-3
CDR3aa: CASSAQTGVGNTIYF
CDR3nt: TGTGCCAGCAGCGCGCAAACAGGGGTTGGAAACACCATATATTTT

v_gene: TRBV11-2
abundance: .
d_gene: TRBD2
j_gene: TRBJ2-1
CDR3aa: CASTPGGGPLNEQFF
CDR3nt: TGTGCCAGCACCCCTGGGGGAGGGCCTCTTAATGAGCAGTTCTTC

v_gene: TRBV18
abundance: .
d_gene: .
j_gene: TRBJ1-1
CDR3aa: CASSPPSAGNTEAFF
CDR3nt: TGTGCCAGCTCACCACCGTCAGCGGGGAACACTGAAGCTTTCTTT

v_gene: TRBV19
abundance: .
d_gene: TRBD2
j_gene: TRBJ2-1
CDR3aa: CASSILSGNEQFF
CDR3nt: TGTGCCAGTAGTATCCTTAGCGGGAATGAGCAGTTCTTC

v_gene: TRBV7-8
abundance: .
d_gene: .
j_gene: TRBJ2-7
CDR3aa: CASSRPSSGSYEQYF
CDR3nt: TGTGCCAGCAGCCGTCCGTCGTCGGGCTCCTACGAGCAGTACTTC

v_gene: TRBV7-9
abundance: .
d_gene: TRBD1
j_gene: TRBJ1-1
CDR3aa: CASSSGTGRDTEAFF
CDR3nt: TGTGCCAGCAGTTCCGGGACAGGGAGAGACACTGAAGCTTTCTTT